A single sample gave rise to the 24 T cell receptor beta chains below, sequenced in a study of blood T cell repertoires in COVID-19. Repertoires were generated with immunoSEQ multiplex PCR, while TCRdb's copy carries only in-frame clones and drops some. The sample includes over 45,000 clones, around 91% of them seen just once. Source material: peripheral blood. The receptors come from an older woman with active COVID-19.

The V and J genes are TRBV10-3 and TRBJ2-3, with TRBD2 as a possible D gene (7 bases). Between the trimmed V and J ends, which lost 2 bases and 2 bases, there was a span of 11 bases. The V gene's germline CDR1 is ENHRY and CDR2 SYGVKD. The CDR3 covers 15 residues. The CDR3 is CAISEEGGYTDTQYF. The CDR3 DNA reads as TGTGCCATCAGTGAGGAGGGGGGGTACACAGATACGCAGTATTTT.

The rearrangement links TRBV29-1 to TRBJ1-2, with no clear D. Germline V gene data show CDR1 as SQVTM and CDR2 as ANQGSEA. V lost 7 bases to trimming and J lost 5 bases, with 11 bases between them. CDR3 length: 11 residues. The CDR3: CSAVSLYGYTF. CDR3 DNA: TGCAGCGCCGTCTCCCTTTATGGCTACACCTTC.

The chain joins TRBV24-1 to TRBJ2-1; 10 nucleotides align to TRBD2. There are 15 residues in the CDR3. The V gene's germline CDR1 is KGHDR and CDR2 SFDVKD. V lost 4 bases, J lost 4 bases, and 3 bases stayed unmatched. Here the CDR3 reads CATSDRTSGYNEQFF. The CDR3 DNA reads as TGTGCCACCAGTGACAGGACTAGCGGTTACAATGAGCAGTTCTTC.

This clone is a singleton in its sample. The genes are TRBV7-9 and TRBJ1-2, with TRBD1 as a possible D gene (5 bases). The CDR3 is made up of 13 amino acids. Germline V gives CDR1 SEHNR, CDR2 FQNEAQ (reference sequence). V was cut by 5 bases and J by 8 bases, with 15 bases left in between. CDR3: CASSRGLSGGYTF. The CDR3 region has the DNA TGTGCCAGCAGCCGGGGACTGTCGGGAGGCTACACCTTC.

The rearrangement links TRBV27 to TRBJ1-2; no clear D gene. Per germline, CDR1 MNHEY and CDR2 SMNVEV (reference sequence). V was shortened by 6 bases and J by 1 base, with 9 bases between the two germline ends. CDR3 length equals 13 residues. DNA for the CDR3: TGTGCCAGCAGGGGCGGGGATAACTATGGCTACACCTTC. It encodes CASRGGDNYGYTF.

This clone has just one count. V is TRBV5-4 and J is TRBJ1-1, with D perhaps TRBD1 (6 bases). The CDR3 runs 13 residues. V lost 6 bases, J lost 4 bases, and 13 bases lay in between. The germline V gene encodes CDR1 SGHNT and CDR2 YYREEE (reference sequence). The DNA of the CDR3 is TGTGCCAGCAAATCACCAGGGGTCACTGAAGCTTTCTTT. Translation: CASKSPGVTEAFF. The full variable domain, its missing parts supplied by reference TRBV5-4 and TRBJ1-1, is ETGVTQSPTHLIKTRGQQVTLRCSSQSGHNTVSWYQQALGQGPQFIFQYYREEENGRGNFPPRFSGLQFPNYSSELNVNALELDDSALYLCASKSPGVTEAFFGQGTRLTVV.

The V and J genes are TRBV2 and TRBJ2-1; 10 nucleotides agree with TRBD2. The length of the CDR3 is 13 residues. The germline V gene encodes CDR1 SNHLY and CDR2 FYNNEI. The trim removed 7 bases at V and 10 bases at J, leaving 7 bases unmatched. The CDR3 region has the DNA TGTGCCAGCACCGAACTAGCGGGACGAGAGCAGTTCTTC. Residues: CASTELAGREQFF. The full variable domain, its missing parts supplied by reference TRBV2 and TRBJ2-1, is EPEVTQTPSHQVTQMGQEVILRCVPISNHLYFYWYRQILGQKVEFLVSFYNNEISEKSEIFDDQFSVERPDGSNFTLKIRSTKLEDSAMYFCASTELAGREQFFGPGTRLTVL.

On this clone: At one boundary the junction diverges from the germline segment, which might be a read error. The chain links TRBV7-2 to TRBJ1-2, with 7 positions matching TRBD1. In germline, CDR1 is SGHTA, CDR2 FQGNSA. The CDR3 is 13 amino acids. The CDR3 spells CASSQDRVGLFSF. DNA of the CDR3: TGTGCCAGCAGCCAAGACAGGGTGGGGTTGTTCTCCTTC.

J is TRBJ1-1 and V is TRBV5-1; TRBD1 agrees at 8 bases. J gave up 4 bases and V 4 bases, and 12 bases lay outside the gene matches. The CDR3 is made up of 16 amino acids. The V gene's germline CDR1 is SGHRS and CDR2 YFSETQ. The CDR3 DNA is TGCGCCAGCAGCCCGGAGGGCAGGGGGCTGGTCACTGAAGCTTTCTTT. It is translated as CASSPEGRGLVTEAFF. Together with reference TRBV5-1 and TRBJ1-1, the CDR3 gives the full variable domain: KAGVTQTPRYLIKTRGQQVTLSCSPISGHRSVSWYQQTPGQGLQFLFEYFSETQRNKGNFPGRFSGRQFSNSRSEMNVSTLELGDSALYLCASSPEGRGLVTEAFFGQGTRLTVV.

The V call is TRBV4-2, the J call TRBJ2-5; tentatively, D is TRBD2 (7 bases). CDR1 is LGHNA, CDR2 YNFKEQ, per germline. The CDR3 spans 14 residues. Trimming cost V 1 base and J 4 bases, with 10 bases left between them. The CDR3 coding sequence is TGTGCCAGCAGCCAAGGAGGGGGGGCAGAGACCCAGTACTTC. It encodes CASSQGGGAETQYF.

This rearrangement joins TRBV3-1 (or the pseudogene TRBV3-2) to TRBJ2-3, with 12 bases aligning to TRBD2. Germline CDR1 is LGHDT and CDR2 is YNNKEL (reference sequence). With V trimmed by 2 bases and J by 8 bases, 14 bases remained unmatched. The CDR3 length is 18 residues. Written as DNA, the CDR3 is TGTGCCAGCAGCCAACCCCTTCTAGCGGGGGGGAGTAGGGTTACGCAGTATTTT. Its translation is CASSQPLLAGGSRVTQYF.

The genes are TRBV29-1 and TRBJ2-2, with D unresolved. This CDR3 has 12 residues. Germline V gives CDR1 SQVTM, CDR2 ANQGSEA. The V end was cut by 3 bases, the J end by 3 bases, with 5 bases between. The CDR3 loop is CSVDLYTGELFF. The CDR3 DNA follows: TGCAGCGTTGATCTGTACACCGGGGAGCTGTTTTTT.

This clone has just a few counts. V is TRBV29-1 and J is TRBJ2-5, with TRBD2 identical over 8 bases. This CDR3 is built from 13 residues. Per the germline V gene, CDR1 is SQVTM and CDR2 is ANQGSEA. The V segment lost 6 bases and the J segment 5 bases; nucleotides outside the gene matches: 8. This CDR3 is CSVVRTSRETQYF. Here the CDR3 DNA reads TGCAGCGTCGTTCGGACTAGCAGGGAGACCCAGTACTTC.

The V call is TRBV3-1 (or the pseudogene TRBV3-2), the J call TRBJ1-2; 8 bases agree with TRBD1. The junction had 10 bases not matched to a gene; V was cut back by 5 bases and J by 8 bases. This CDR3 comprises 14 residues. CDR1 is LGHDT and CDR2 is YNNKEL in the germline V gene (reference sequence). CDR3: CASSARQGAEGYTF. CDR3 coding DNA: TGTGCCAGCAGCGCCCGGCAGGGGGCGGAGGGCTACACCTTC.

The rearrangement joins TRBV19 to TRBJ1-2; 7 bases map to TRBD1. J was trimmed by 0 bases and V by 2 bases; bases with no gene match: 9. CDR3 size: 17 residues. Germline V gene sequence: CDR1 LNHDA, CDR2 SQIVND (reference sequence). This chain's CDR3 is CASSIIRQGLANYGYTF. The CDR3 nucleotides read TGTGCCAGTAGTATAATCCGACAGGGACTAGCTAACTATGGCTACACCTTC.

The chain uses TRBV19 and TRBJ1-2, with D maybe TRBD1 (5 bases). The CDR3 contains 12 residues. CDR1 LNHDA and CDR2 SQIVND come from the germline V gene (reference sequence). V was clipped by 9 bases and J by 8 bases, with 16 bases between them. CDR3 in DNA: TGTGCCAGCTTAATCCCAGGGAAGGGCTACACCTTC. This encodes CASLIPGKGYTF.

J is TRBJ2-2 and V is TRBV7-2, with 10 bases lining up with TRBD2. There are 17 residues in the CDR3. Per germline, CDR1 SGHTA and CDR2 FQGNSA. The junction had 5 bases not matched to a gene; V was cut back by 1 base and J by 3 bases. The CDR3 is CASSLEALAGDTGELFF. CDR3 bases: TGTGCCAGCAGCTTAGAGGCCCTAGCGGGGGACACCGGGGAGCTGTTTTTT. The full variable domain, its missing parts supplied by reference TRBV7-2 and TRBJ2-2, is GAGVSQSPSNKVTEKGKDVELRCDPISGHTALYWYRQSLGQGLEFLIYFQGNSAPDKSGLPSDRFSAERTGGSVSTLTIQRTQQEDSAVYLCASSLEALAGDTGELFFGEGSRLTVL.

The V call is TRBV6-4, the J call TRBJ1-1; D is ambiguous. Germline V gene sequence: CDR1 MRHNA, CDR2 SNTAGT. V dropped 5 bases and J dropped 0 bases, with 16 bases sitting between them. CDR3 length: 16 residues. The CDR3 region is CASSPGISYMNTEAFF. In DNA form, the CDR3 reads TGTGCCAGCAGTCCCGGGATCTCTTACATGAACACTGAAGCTTTCTTT.

The chain is built from TRBV9 and TRBJ2-1; D unclear. The CDR3 length is 14 residues. CDR1 and CDR2 (germline): SGDLS, YYNGEE. V was shortened by 4 bases and J by 8 bases, with 16 bases between the two germline ends. Here the CDR3 DNA reads TGTGCCAGCAGCTCGCCGCCCCTCGACTATGAGCAGTTCTTC. Translation: CASSSPPLDYEQFF.

This chain joins TRBV5-4 and TRBJ1-2; D is perhaps TRBD1 (5 bases). Per germline, CDR1 SGHNT and CDR2 YYREEE (reference sequence). Trimming shortened V by 0 bases and J by 2 bases, and 8 bases separated the two germline ends. The CDR3 totals 14 residues. The CDR3 region is CASSLGQKNYGYTF. The CDR3 bases are TGTGCCAGCAGCTTGGGACAGAAGAACTATGGCTACACCTTC.

This clone has a handful of counts. The chain is built from TRBV18 and TRBJ2-1, with 11 nucleotides matching TRBD2. Germline values: CDR1 KGHSH, CDR2 LQKENI. V gave up 4 bases and J gave up 8 bases; unmatched junction bases: 10. The CDR3 length is 16 residues. CDR3 amino acids: CASSLSIAGGSDEQFF. CDR3 DNA sequence: TGTGCCAGCTCACTTTCGATAGCGGGGGGGAGCGATGAGCAGTTCTTC. The full variable domain, in which reference TRBV18 and TRBJ2-1 provide the parts outside the CDR3, is NAGVMQNPRHLVRRRGQEARLRCSPMKGHSHVYWYRQLPEEGLKFMVYLQKENIIDESGMPKERFSAEFPKEGPSILRIQQVVRGDSAAYFCASSLSIAGGSDEQFFGPGTRLTVL.

This clone occurred once. V and J are TRBV5-5 and TRBJ1-6, with TRBD1 identical over 8 bases. V lost 1 base to trimming and J lost 9 bases; unmatched junction nucleotides: 3. This CDR3 has 14 residues. Germline V gene data show CDR1 as SGHKS and CDR2 as YYEKEE (reference sequence). The CDR3 DNA sequence: TGTGCCAGCAGCTTGCACGACAGGGGTTCACCCCTCCACTTT. Residues: CASSLHDRGSPLHF.

This chain links TRBV19 with TRBJ2-5, with D uncertain. V lost 5 bases to trimming and J lost 4 bases, with 8 bases between them. Germline V gives CDR1 LNHDA, CDR2 SQIVND (reference sequence). CDR3 size: 12 residues. The CDR3 loop is CASSYPRETQYF. The DNA of the CDR3 is TGTGCCAGTAGTTATCCTAGAGAGACCCAGTACTTC.

A few counts support this clone. The chain employs TRBV7-9 and TRBJ1-6; no reliable D call. The length of the CDR3 is 16 residues. Germline V CDR1 and CDR2: SEHNR, FQNEAQ (reference sequence). V was trimmed by 2 bases and J by 7 bases, leaving 15 bases between them. For the CDR3, the DNA is TGTGCCAGCAGCTTAAACCTCTGGCTACAGAATTCACCCCTCCACTTT. Translating it yields CASSLNLWLQNSPLHF.